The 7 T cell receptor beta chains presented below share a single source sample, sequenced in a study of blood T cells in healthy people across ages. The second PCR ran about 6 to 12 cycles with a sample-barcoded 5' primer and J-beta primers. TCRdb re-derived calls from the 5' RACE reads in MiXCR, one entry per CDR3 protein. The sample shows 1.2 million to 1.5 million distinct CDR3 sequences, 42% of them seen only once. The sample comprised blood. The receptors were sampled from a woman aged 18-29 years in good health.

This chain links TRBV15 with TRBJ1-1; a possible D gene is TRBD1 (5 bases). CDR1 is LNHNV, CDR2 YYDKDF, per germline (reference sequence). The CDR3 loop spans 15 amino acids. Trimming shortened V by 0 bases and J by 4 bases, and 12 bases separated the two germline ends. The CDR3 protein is CATSRDRGVGTEAFF. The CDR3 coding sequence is TGTGCCACCAGCAGAGATCGGGGGGTTGGCACTGAAGCTTTCTTT.

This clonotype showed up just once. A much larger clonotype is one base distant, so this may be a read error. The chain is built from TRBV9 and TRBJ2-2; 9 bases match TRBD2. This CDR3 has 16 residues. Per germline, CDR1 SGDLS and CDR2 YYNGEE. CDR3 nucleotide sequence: TGTACCAGCAGCGATTTAGCGGGGGAGAACACCGGGGAGCTGTTTTTT. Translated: CTSSDLAGENTGELFF.

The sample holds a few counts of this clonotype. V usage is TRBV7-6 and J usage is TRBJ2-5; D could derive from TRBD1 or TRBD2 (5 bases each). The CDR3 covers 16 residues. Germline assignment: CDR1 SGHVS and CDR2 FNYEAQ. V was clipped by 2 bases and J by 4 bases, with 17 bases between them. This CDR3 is CASSLTGLPGRETQYF. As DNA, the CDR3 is TGTGCCAGCAGCTTAACCGGGCTCCCGGGACGAGAGACCCAGTACTTC.

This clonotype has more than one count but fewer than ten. The CDR3 loop is CASSSRAGVRYNEQFF. CDR3 DNA: TGTGCCAGCAGTTCCAGGGCGGGAGTTCGCTACAATGAGCAGTTCTTC. The chain uses TRBV27 and TRBJ2-1; 7 bases map to TRBD2. There are 16 residues in the CDR3. V lost 4 bases to trimming and J lost 3 bases; unmatched junction nucleotides: 9. From germline, CDR1 is MNHEY and CDR2 SMNVEV (reference sequence).

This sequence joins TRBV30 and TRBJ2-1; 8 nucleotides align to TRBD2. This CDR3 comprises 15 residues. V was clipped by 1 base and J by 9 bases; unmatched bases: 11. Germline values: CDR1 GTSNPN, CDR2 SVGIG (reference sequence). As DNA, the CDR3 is TGTGCCTGGAGTGAGGTCGGGGGGGCCCCGGGTGAGCAGTTCTTC. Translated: CAWSEVGGAPGEQFF.

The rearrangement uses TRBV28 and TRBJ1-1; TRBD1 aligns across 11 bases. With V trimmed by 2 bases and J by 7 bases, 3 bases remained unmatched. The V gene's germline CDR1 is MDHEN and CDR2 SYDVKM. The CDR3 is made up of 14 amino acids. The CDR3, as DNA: TGTGCCAGCAGTTTAGGGACAGGGGGAGTTGAAGCTTTCTTT. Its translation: CASSLGTGGVEAFF.

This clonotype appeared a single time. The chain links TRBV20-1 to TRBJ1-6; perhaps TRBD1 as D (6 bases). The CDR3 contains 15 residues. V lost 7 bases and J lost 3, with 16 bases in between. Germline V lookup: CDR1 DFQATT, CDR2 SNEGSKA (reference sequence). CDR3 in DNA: TGCAGTGTCTCGGCGGACAGAAGCTATAATTCACCCCTCCACTTT. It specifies CSVSADRSYNSPLHF.